The 4 T cell receptor beta chains below come from one sample, sequenced in a study of blood T cell repertoires in COVID-19 (dated by TCRdb to the early 2020s). The library was prepared using the immunoSEQ multiplex PCR assay. Sourced from immuneACCESS, this table was stored by TCRdb with only in-frame sequences that have V and J called. A share of the clones is absent; for the studies checked, an unresolved V gene accounts for under half, and the remainder has no known explanation. The sample includes about half a million clones, with roughly 88% observed a single time. Together, the top ten hold under 4% of the sample. Sequencing input: peripheral blood. Receptor source: a human donor in a cohort sampled during active COVID-19.

The chain is built from TRBV5-4 and TRBJ2-7; D perhaps matches TRBD1 (5 bases). The CDR3 is made up of 13 amino acids. The V gene lost 3 bases and the J gene lost 3 bases, with 10 bases spanning the gap. CDR1 is SGHNT and CDR2 is YYREEE in the germline V gene (reference sequence). CDR3 bases: TGTGCCAGCAGCTATCAGGGTAACTACGAGCAGTACTTC. Translated, it gives CASSYQGNYEQYF.

This rearrangement joins TRBV19 to TRBJ2-7; D is perhaps TRBD1 (6 bases). Trimming cost V 3 bases and J 4 bases, with 13 bases left between them. Per germline, CDR1 LNHDA and CDR2 SQIVND (reference sequence). The CDR3 sequence is 14 residues long. The CDR3 bases are TGTGCCAGTAGTATGGGACAATCAGAATACGAGCAGTACTTC. Its translation: CASSMGQSEYEQYF.

This sequence joins TRBV27 and TRBJ2-5; 10 bases line up with TRBD1. After removal of 3 bases from V and 5 bases from J, the junction contained 3 bases not matched to a gene. The CDR3 is 14 amino acids. CDR1 and CDR2 (germline): MNHEY, SMNVEV (reference sequence). CDR3 residues: CASSFRTGGETQYF. DNA for the CDR3: TGTGCCAGCAGTTTCCGGACAGGGGGGGAGACCCAGTACTTC.

In its sample, this clone was seen a few times. The chain uses TRBV6-1 and TRBJ2-3; 8 bases are shared with TRBD2. CDR1 and CDR2 (germline): MNHNS, SASEGT. The CDR3 has 17 residues. With 4 bases clipped from V and 4 bases from J, the junction kept 13 bases outside the gene matches. The DNA for the CDR3 is TGTGCCAGCAGTGCGACGAATCCGGGACTAGTCGCAGATACGCAGTATTTT. It codes for CASSATNPGLVADTQYF.